This passage covers 17 T cell receptor beta chains from one sample sequenced in a study of glioma-infiltrating T cells after dendritic cell vaccination. Profiled with immunoSEQ multiplex PCR; TCRdb holds only in-frame clones, not every one. The repertoire includes about 38,000 clones, approximately 82% of them detected once, and about 7.8% sits in the top ten. The source material was blood, sampled before dendritic cell vaccination. The receptors come from a human donor with glioblastoma.

The table lists this clone with a count of one. This chain uses TRBV6-1 with TRBJ2-2; 8 bases are a match to TRBD1. The CDR3 has 17 residues. Germline V gene lookup returns CDR1 MNHNS and CDR2 SASEGT. Trimming cost V 2 bases and J 4 bases; bases outside gene matches: 9. The CDR3 sequence: CASSEWGQGAVTGELFF. The CDR3 bases are TGTGCCAGCAGTGAATGGGGGCAGGGGGCTGTCACCGGGGAGCTGTTTTTT.

The chain uses TRBV14 and TRBJ1-1; D remains ambiguous. V was cut by 4 bases and J by 6 bases, with 12 bases left in between. This CDR3 spans 13 amino acids. Germline CDR1 SGHDN, CDR2 FVKESK. CDR3 sequence reads: CASSRNGVPEAFF. Written as DNA, the CDR3 is TGTGCCAGCAGCCGGAACGGGGTACCTGAAGCTTTCTTT. Based on the CDR3 plus reference TRBV14 and TRBJ1-1, the full variable domain is EAGVTQFPSHSVIEKGQTVTLRCDPISGHDNLYWYRRVMGKEIKFLLHFVKESKQDESGMPNNRFLAERTGGTYSTLKVQPAELEDSGVYFCASSRNGVPEAFFGQGTRLTVV.

The gene calls are TRBV4-3 and TRBJ2-7; D unresolved. Germline loops: CDR1 LGHNA, CDR2 YSLEER. This CDR3 is built from 13 residues. Trimming removed 2 bases from V and 5 bases from J, with 10 bases in between. CDR3 nucleotide sequence: TGCGCCAGCAGCCAAACGGGTCGGGACGAGCAGTACTTC. It is translated as CASSQTGRDEQYF.

This clone has more than one count but fewer than ten. The V and J genes are TRBV5-1 and TRBJ2-3; 8 bases match TRBD1. This CDR3 has 16 amino acids. CDR1 SGHRS and CDR2 YFSETQ come from the germline V gene. With V trimmed by 4 bases and J by 2 bases, 9 bases remained unmatched. CDR3 nucleotide sequence: TGCGCCAGCAGCGTCCAGGGGGCGAGGGACACAGATACGCAGTATTTT. It codes for CASSVQGARDTDTQYF.

This chain connects TRBV29-1 to TRBJ2-1; TRBD1 aligns across 8 bases. Germline loops: CDR1 SQVTM, CDR2 ANQGSEA. Unmatched junction bases numbered 3, after V lost 5 bases and J lost 3 bases. The CDR3 contains 13 residues. In DNA form, the CDR3 reads TGCAGCGTTCCCGGGACAGGCTACAATGAGCAGTTCTTC. Translated, it gives CSVPGTGYNEQFF.

The chain combines TRBV25-1 with TRBJ2-2, with TRBD1 identical over 8 bases. Per germline, CDR1 MGHDK and CDR2 SYGVNS. The CDR3 is made up of 15 amino acids. Trimming removed 10 bases from V and 6 bases from J; junction bases left unmatched: 13. The CDR3 here is CANETQDRAAGELFF. CDR3 DNA sequence: TGTGCCAACGAAACCCAGGACAGGGCGGCCGGGGAGCTGTTTTTT.

This chain joins TRBV5-8 and TRBJ2-1; 8 positions match TRBD1. V lost 0 bases, J lost 4 bases, and 9 bases stayed unmatched. Per the germline V gene, CDR1 is SGHTS and CDR2 is YDEGEE. There are 17 residues in the CDR3. The CDR3 sequence: CASSLERRDRRYNEQFF. As DNA, the CDR3 is TGTGCCAGCAGCTTGGAGAGGCGGGACAGGAGGTACAATGAGCAGTTCTTC. Variable domain in full (rest from reference TRBV5-8 and TRBJ2-1): EAGVTQSPTHLIKTRGQQATLRCSPISGHTSVYWYQQALGLGLQFLLWYDEGEERNRGNFPPRFSGRQFPNYSSELNVNALELEDSALYLCASSLERRDRRYNEQFFGPGTRLTVL.

The chain couples TRBV28 to TRBJ1-5; D remains ambiguous. The germline V gene has CDR1 MDHEN and CDR2 SYDVKM. Trimming removed 3 bases at V and 2 bases at J, with 14 bases between. This CDR3 region has 16 residues. CDR3 sequence: CASSFVTVAGNQPQHF. The CDR3 DNA sequence: TGTGCCAGCAGTTTTGTTACGGTCGCGGGCAATCAGCCCCAGCATTTT.

The chain joins TRBV5-6 to TRBJ1-1; 7 bases map to TRBD1. J gave up 0 bases and V 5 bases, and 7 bases lay outside the gene matches. This CDR3 is built from 15 residues. Per germline, CDR1 SGHDT and CDR2 YYEEEE. CDR3 protein: CASSSSGTVNTEAFF. The CDR3 DNA sequence: TGTGCCAGCAGTTCCTCCGGGACAGTGAACACTGAAGCTTTCTTT.

This sequence joins TRBV9 and TRBJ2-3; 8 bases align to TRBD1. The V gene's germline CDR1 is SGDLS and CDR2 YYNGEE. V was pared by 4 bases and J by 4 bases, with 8 bases of the junction left unmatched. There are 15 residues in the CDR3. CDR3 protein: CASSQTGVWPDTQYF. The CDR3 nucleotides read TGTGCCAGCAGCCAGACAGGGGTTTGGCCAGATACGCAGTATTTT.

The chain employs TRBV2 and TRBJ2-2, with TRBD1 matching over 10 bases. Germline CDR1 reads SNHLY; CDR2 reads FYNNEI. This CDR3 comprises 16 residues. Trimming at V came to 2 bases and at J to 6 bases, leaving 6 bases not matched to a gene. The CDR3 sequence is CASSEWGTGVPGELFF. In DNA, the CDR3 is TGTGCCAGCAGTGAATGGGGGACAGGGGTCCCCGGGGAGCTGTTTTTT.

CDR3 DNA sequence: TGTGCTAGTGGTTTTCGGGGGGCGGGGGGCAATCAGCCCCAGCATTTT. Residues: CASGFRGAGGNQPQHF. The rearrangement links TRBV12-5 to TRBJ1-5; a weak D match, TRBD1 (6 bases). CDR1 is LGHNT, CDR2 FRNRAP, per germline. V lost 3 bases and J 2 bases, leaving 14 bases between the germline ends. The CDR3 has 16 amino acids.

This clone has more than one count but fewer than ten. The chain combines TRBV18 with TRBJ2-5, with D possibly being TRBD2 (5 bases). V was pared by 3 bases and J by 4 bases, with 21 bases between. Germline V CDR1 and CDR2: KGHSH, LQKENI. This CDR3 spans 17 amino acids. CDR3 in DNA: TGTGCCAGCTCACCTATGGTAGGACTCCCGGCGGGAGAGACCCAGTACTTC. It translates to CASSPMVGLPAGETQYF.

V usage is TRBV5-6 and J usage is TRBJ2-1; possibly TRBD2 for D (5 bases). This CDR3 has 13 residues. Germline CDR1 SGHDT, CDR2 YYEEEE. V gave up 6 bases and J gave up 7 bases, with 14 bases separating them. The CDR3 DNA sequence: TGTGCCAGCACCCCCGGGGTGACTAATGAGCAGTTCTTC. Translation gives CASTPGVTNEQFF. Complete variable domain (other parts from reference TRBV5-6 and TRBJ2-1): DAGVTQSPTHLIKTRGQQVTLRCSPKSGHDTVSWYQQALGQGPQFIFQYYEEEERQRGNFPDRFSGHQFPNYSSELNVNALLLGDSALYLCASTPGVTNEQFFGPGTRLTVL.

The chain recombines TRBV4-1 with TRBJ2-1; 9 positions match TRBD2. V dropped 4 bases and J dropped 12; count of bases not matched to a gene: 19. CDR1 MGHRA and CDR2 YSYEKL come from the germline V gene. The CDR3 is 17 amino acids. The CDR3 is CASSPEAGTSFLSRQFF. The CDR3 DNA reads as TGCGCCAGCAGCCCAGAGGCCGGGACTAGCTTTTTAAGTAGGCAGTTCTTC.

Worth noting for this clone: Sequence at one end of the junction differs from germline and may be a read error. V is TRBV29-1 and J is TRBJ2-1, with D uncertain. CDR1 and CDR2 (germline): SQVTM, ANQGSEA. The CDR3 extends over 14 amino acids. CDR3 protein: CSVEDLSSYNEQFF. The CDR3 DNA reads as TGCAGCGTGGAAGATCTCAGCTCCTACAATGAGCAGTTCTTC.

This clone was seen more than once but under ten times. This chain joins TRBV19 and TRBJ2-2, with TRBD1 as a possible D gene (6 bases). Trimming stripped 5 bases from V and 1 base from J, with 11 bases between. This CDR3 comprises 15 residues. Germline-derived CDR1 and CDR2 are LNHDA and SQIVND (reference sequence). The CDR3 protein is CASSEPGQNTGELFF. The CDR3 DNA reads TGTGCCAGTAGTGAGCCGGGACAGAACACCGGGGAGCTGTTTTTT.